Below are 13 T cell receptor beta chains sequenced from a single sample in a study of blood T cell repertoires in COVID-19. Here immunoSEQ multiplex PCR was the method, and the copy in TCRdb shows in-frame clones only, minus some. There are about 220,000 clones in the sample; approximately 85% occur only once, and approximately 2.4% lies in the top ten. Sequencing was performed on peripheral blood. The receptors were gathered from a woman in her seventies with COVID-19, enrolled during active disease.

This clone was seen just once. V usage is TRBV6-5 and J usage is TRBJ1-6; 8 bases are a match to TRBD1. Germline lookup yields CDR1 MNHEY and CDR2 SVGAGI. Trimming at V came to 6 bases and at J to 7 bases, leaving 2 bases not matched to a gene. This CDR3 comprises 13 residues. The CDR3 loop reads CASSSGGNSPLHF. CDR3 coding DNA: TGTGCCAGCAGCTCAGGGGGCAATTCACCCCTCCACTTT.

The chain joins TRBV19 to TRBJ1-2, with a tentative D call TRBD1 (5 bases). The V gene's germline CDR1 is LNHDA and CDR2 SQIVND (reference sequence). This CDR3 has 12 amino acids. V dropped 9 bases and J dropped 4 bases, with 12 bases sitting between them. In DNA form, the CDR3 reads TGTGCCAGCACCGCGGGGGGCTATGGCTACACCTTC. It encodes CASTAGGYGYTF.

The chain employs TRBV28 and TRBJ2-1; 8 nucleotides align to TRBD2. The V segment lost 5 bases and the J segment 12 bases; nucleotides outside the gene matches: 6. In germline, CDR1 is MDHEN, CDR2 SYDVKM. This CDR3 is built from 12 residues. DNA of the CDR3: TGTGCCAGCAGTCATACTAGCGGACCGCAGTTCTTC. Translation gives CASSHTSGPQFF.

V gene TRBV6-2 or TRBV6-3 combines with J gene TRBJ1-4, with no clear D. Germline CDR1 MNHEY, CDR2 SVGEGT. Trimming stripped 4 bases from V and 5 bases from J, with 5 bases between. The CDR3 is 12 residues long. The CDR3 sequence: CASSFLNEKLFF. CDR3 coding DNA: TGTGCCAGCAGTTTCCTGAATGAAAAACTGTTTTTT.

The chain recombines TRBV9 with TRBJ1-1, with 7 bases lining up with TRBD1. Germline CDR1 SGDLS, CDR2 YYNGEE. The CDR3 extends over 15 amino acids. The V gene end was trimmed by 0 bases and the J gene end by 5 bases; junction bases not matched to a gene: 7. In DNA form, the CDR3 reads TGTGCCAGCAGCGTAGCTACGACAGGGAGGACTGAAGCTTTCTTT. Translated, it gives CASSVATTGRTEAFF.

CDR3 DNA: TGTGCCAGCAGCTTAGAAGGACACCAAACCCCCTATGGCTACACCTTC. It encodes CASSLEGHQTPYGYTF. The chain employs TRBV7-9 and TRBJ1-2; D perhaps matches TRBD1 (5 bases). This CDR3 region has 16 residues. V was pared by 1 base and J by 4 bases, with 16 bases between. Looked up from germline, CDR1 is SEHNR and CDR2 is FQNEAQ (reference sequence).

The V and J genes are TRBV10-3 and TRBJ1-1, with a tentative D call TRBD1 (6 bases). The length of the CDR3 is 15 residues. Per germline, CDR1 ENHRY and CDR2 SYGVKD. The V end lost 6 bases, the J end lost 0 bases, and 14 bases lay between the germline ends. CDR3 loop: CAIRWTEGMNTEAFF. The CDR3 DNA sequence: TGTGCCATCAGATGGACAGAAGGAATGAACACTGAAGCTTTCTTT.

The chain carries TRBV5-4 and TRBJ2-7; TRBD1 matches at 9 bases. CDR1 and CDR2 from the germline V gene are SGHNT and YYREEE (reference sequence). V shed 4 bases and J 7 bases; nucleotides not matched to a gene: 9. CDR3 length equals 14 residues. The DNA for the CDR3 is TGTGCCAGCAGCCCGCGGACAGGGGCAGGGGAGCAGTACTTC. The encoded protein is CASSPRTGAGEQYF.

The gene calls are TRBV5-6 and TRBJ1-5, with 8 nucleotides matching TRBD1. With V trimmed by 0 bases and J by 4 bases, 9 bases remained unmatched. The CDR3 covers 17 residues. Germline V gene sequence: CDR1 SGHDT, CDR2 YYEEEE. The CDR3: CASSLGGDRPYNQPQHF. For the CDR3, the DNA is TGTGCCAGCAGCTTGGGTGGGGACAGGCCATATAATCAGCCCCAGCATTTT.

This chain links TRBV29-1 with TRBJ1-1, with D possibly being TRBD1 (6 bases). CDR3 length: 12 residues. Germline CDR1 reads SQVTM; CDR2 reads ANQGSEA. Trimming took off 5 bases at V and 4 bases at J, with 11 bases between the two ends. As DNA, the CDR3 is TGCAGCGTTAAGGGGGAAACCACTGAAGCTTTCTTT. Translating gives CSVKGETTEAFF.

This chain uses TRBV7-2 with TRBJ1-2, with no clear D. CDR3 size: 13 residues. V shed 5 bases and J shed 4 bases, with 11 bases lying between them. The germline V gene has CDR1 SGHTA and CDR2 FQGNSA. The CDR3 DNA follows: TGTGCCAGCAGCCCCGGGAGTCTCTATGGCTACACCTTC. This translates into CASSPGSLYGYTF.

This rearrangement joins TRBV5-1 to TRBJ2-7; the match to TRBD2 covers 12 bases. Germline CDR1 is SGHRS and CDR2 is YFSETQ. The CDR3 has 15 residues. The junction had 6 bases not matched to a gene; V was cut back by 5 bases and J by 3 bases. This CDR3 is CASRLLAGGNYEQYF. The CDR3 region has the DNA TGCGCCAGCAGGCTCCTAGCGGGAGGGAACTACGAGCAGTACTTC. Using reference TRBV5-1 and TRBJ2-7 for the parts outside the CDR3, the full variable domain is KAGVTQTPRYLIKTRGQQVTLSCSPISGHRSVSWYQQTPGQGLQFLFEYFSETQRNKGNFPGRFSGRQFSNSRSEMNVSTLELGDSALYLCASRLLAGGNYEQYFGPGTRLTVT.

V and J are TRBV6-1 and TRBJ2-1; the match to TRBD1 covers 7 bases. The CDR3 is 19 residues long. From germline, CDR1 is MNHNS and CDR2 SASEGT. With V trimmed by 2 bases and J by 3 bases, 16 bases remained unmatched. DNA for the CDR3: TGTGCCAGCAGTGAATACGAGACAGGGCGCGCCCTTCGCTACAATGAGCAGTTCTTC. Protein sequence: CASSEYETGRALRYNEQFF.